The present TCR beta chain was sequenced within a study of T cells in Graves' hyperthyroidism and ophthalmopathy. Study findings and constraints: Model-based prediction identified ophthalmopathy a median 6.5 months prior to its onset. Clonotypes that were expanded in thyroid above 0.001 mostly appeared in blood too.

The sample holds many counts of this clonotype. Its antigen is currently unknown. TCR beta CDR3 sequences were amplified from RNA transcripts. The primer set for the first-round RT-PCR of the TCR CDR3 was HTBI. TCRdb reanalysed the multiplex PCR reads using MiXCR and keeps one entry per CDR3 protein. The sample records 400,000 or so distinct CDR3 sequences, about 15% being singletons. This sequence was found in a young woman with Graves' ophthalmopathy. The sequencing input was blood.

CDR3 bases: TGTGCCATCAGTGAGTCCTCCCCCACATTCTCTGGAAACACCATATATTTT. Encoded protein: CAISESSPTFSGNTIYF. The V call is TRBV10-3, the J call TRBJ1-3, with unresolved D. This CDR3 is built from 17 residues. Germline loops: CDR1 ENHRY, CDR2 SYGVKD. V was cut by 0 bases and J by 0 bases, with 12 bases left in between.